The 17 T cell receptor beta chains below come from one sample, sequenced in a study of OX40 agonist ivuxolimab in advanced cancers. Sequencing was performed with immunoSEQ multiplex PCR; in TCRdb, only in-frame clones are kept and a portion is missing. This sample yields fewer than 85,000 clones, of which 90% are seen a single time; approximately 9.9% belongs to the top ten. This material consisted of CD4+ or CD8+ T cells sorted from blood, taken in a trial of the OX40 agonist ivuxolimab. Receptor source: an adult with an advanced solid tumor such as melanoma, head and neck, liver or kidney cancer.

This rearrangement joins TRBV27 to TRBJ2-7, with D uncertain. This CDR3 has 14 residues. Germline CDR1 reads MNHEY; CDR2 reads SMNVEV (reference sequence). Trimming took 2 bases from V and 3 from J, leaving 11 bases between them. The CDR3 loop is CASSLVFASYEQYF. In DNA form, the CDR3 reads TGTGCCAGCAGTTTAGTGTTCGCTAGCTACGAGCAGTACTTC.

The chain has TRBV27 and TRBJ2-3; TRBD2 agrees at 9 bases. CDR1 MNHEY and CDR2 SMNVEV come from the germline V gene (reference sequence). V shed 0 bases, J shed 2 bases, and the junction held 9 bases outside the gene matches. The CDR3 runs 18 residues. Here the CDR3 reads CASSLSSGGLIHTDTQYF. In nucleotides, the CDR3 is TGTGCCAGCAGTTTATCTAGCGGGGGCCTCATCCACACAGATACGCAGTATTTT.

The chain joins TRBV7-2 to TRBJ1-2, with 7 bases fitting TRBD1. Germline assignment: CDR1 SGHTA and CDR2 FQGNSA. The CDR3 contains 15 residues. V dropped 3 bases and J dropped 5; count of bases not matched to a gene: 9. The CDR3: CASSLETQGTYGYTF. CDR3 DNA: TGTGCCAGCAGCTTGGAAACACAGGGGACATATGGCTACACCTTC.

V gene TRBV7-3 combines with J gene TRBJ2-2; the match to TRBD2 covers 9 bases. The CDR3 runs to 18 residues. Germline loops: CDR1 SGHTA, CDR2 FQGTGA. The trim removed 2 bases at V and 2 bases at J, leaving 9 bases unmatched. CDR3 region: CASSLLAGPLSNTGELFF. CDR3 in DNA: TGTGCCAGCAGCTTACTAGCGGGGCCCTTAAGCAACACCGGGGAGCTGTTTTTT.

This clone was seen a handful of times. This rearrangement joins TRBV6-6 to TRBJ1-5; TRBD1 might be the D (6 bases). Trimming pared 8 bases from V and 3 bases from J, leaving 20 bases between. This CDR3 region has 16 residues. Germline CDR1 is MNHNY and CDR2 is SVGAGI (reference sequence). DNA of the CDR3: TGTGCCAGCTCCACAGCGGGGGGGGCCTACAATCAGCCCCAGCATTTT. Translating gives CASSTAGGAYNQPQHF.

The chain combines TRBV7-8 with TRBJ2-5; the D gene is possibly TRBD2 (6 bases). Deletions cut 6 bases from V and 0 bases from J, with 11 bases between. The CDR3 has 14 residues. Germline CDR1 is SGHVS and CDR2 is FQNEAQ. CDR3 nucleotide sequence: TGTGCCAGCAGTTCCGCGGGGTACCAAGAGACCCAGTACTTC. It encodes CASSSAGYQETQYF.

V gene TRBV4-1 combines with J gene TRBJ1-6; tentatively, D is TRBD1 (6 bases). The CDR3 covers 16 residues. CDR1 is MGHRA and CDR2 is YSYEKL in the germline V gene. The V and J ends lost 1 base and 7 bases respectively, with 14 bases between them. CDR3 bases: TGCGCCAGCAGCCAAGTTCCCCCCGGGGGCAATTCACCCCTCCACTTT. Amino acids: CASSQVPPGGNSPLHF.

V gene TRBV4-1 combines with J gene TRBJ2-3; the D is unclear. From germline, CDR1 is MGHRA and CDR2 YSYEKL. V shed 3 bases and J shed 6 bases, with 13 bases lying between them. This CDR3 region has 14 residues. The CDR3 here is CASSQGLGLDTQYF. The CDR3 DNA is TGCGCCAGCAGCCAGGGTCTAGGGTTGGATACGCAGTATTTT.

This chain uses TRBV10-1 with TRBJ1-1, with D possibly TRBD1 on 5 matching bases. The V end was cut by 6 bases, the J end by 7 bases, with 12 bases between. This CDR3 is built from 12 residues. CDR1 WNHNN and CDR2 SYGVQD come from the germline V gene (reference sequence). The CDR3 is CASRDPGGEAFF. The CDR3 DNA sequence: TGCGCCAGCAGGGACCCCGGGGGTGAAGCTTTCTTT.

The J gene is TRBJ2-1, the V gene TRBV27; weak D call: TRBD2 (5 bases). The CDR3 is 18 residues long. Germline values: CDR1 MNHEY, CDR2 SMNVEV (reference sequence). Trimming cost V 0 bases and J 3 bases, with 18 bases left between them. DNA of the CDR3: TGTGCCAGCAGTTTATCGTTTGGGGAGAATCGCGACTACAATGAGCAGTTCTTC. The encoded protein is CASSLSFGENRDYNEQFF.

The genes are TRBV5-6 and TRBJ2-3; weak D call: TRBD2 (5 bases). The V end was cut by 6 bases, the J end by 9 bases, with 20 bases between. This CDR3 comprises 14 residues. CDR1 and CDR2 from the germline V gene are SGHDT and YYEEEE. The chain's CDR3 is CASTIKSQEATQYF. For the CDR3, the DNA is TGTGCCAGCACCATAAAGTCCCAGGAGGCCACGCAGTATTTT.

This chain connects TRBV5-6 to TRBJ1-1; D remains ambiguous. Germline loops: CDR1 SGHDT, CDR2 YYEEEE. With 4 bases removed from V and 0 bases from J, the gap between germline ends came to 13 bases. The CDR3 runs 15 residues. Here the CDR3 DNA reads TGTGCCAGCAGCCGGGCCGCGGGCATGAACACTGAAGCTTTCTTT. Protein product: CASSRAAGMNTEAFF. The whole variable domain, remainder taken from reference TRBV5-6 and TRBJ1-1, is DAGVTQSPTHLIKTRGQQVTLRCSPKSGHDTVSWYQQALGQGPQFIFQYYEEEERQRGNFPDRFSGHQFPNYSSELNVNALLLGDSALYLCASSRAAGMNTEAFFGQGTRLTVV.

This rearrangement joins TRBV19 to TRBJ1-1; 9 bases fit TRBD1. Germline V gives CDR1 LNHDA, CDR2 SQIVND (reference sequence). The V gene end was trimmed by 4 bases and the J gene end by 4 bases; junction bases not matched to a gene: 10. The CDR3 spans 16 residues. The CDR3 here is CASSTLTGGRGTEAFF. DNA of the CDR3: TGTGCCAGTAGTACCCTAACAGGGGGCCGGGGCACTGAAGCTTTCTTT.

The CDR3 protein is CASEGQISYEQYF. CDR3 coding DNA: TGTGCCAGCGAAGGACAGATCTCCTACGAGCAGTACTTC. The V and J genes are TRBV6-1 and TRBJ2-7; D might be TRBD1 (6 bases). CDR3 length equals 13 residues. V was clipped by 8 bases and J by 0 bases, with 11 bases between them. The germline CDR1 and CDR2 sequences are MNHNS and SASEGT.

The chain recombines TRBV4-1 with TRBJ2-7; D unclear. Germline V gene data show CDR1 as MGHRA and CDR2 as YSYEKL. V lost 2 bases, J lost 2 bases, and 7 bases lay in between. The CDR3 is 13 residues long. The DNA of the CDR3 is TGCGCCAGCAGCCAAAACAATGCCTACGAGCAGTACTTC. Amino acid sequence: CASSQNNAYEQYF.

The chain uses TRBV7-9 and TRBJ2-2; 7 bases are a match to TRBD2. Germline CDR1 and CDR2: SEHNR and FQNEAQ (reference sequence). With V trimmed by 4 bases and J by 6 bases, 5 bases remained unmatched. The CDR3 covers 14 residues. CDR3: CASSSGLEAGELFF. For the CDR3, the DNA is TGTGCCAGCAGCTCCGGACTAGAGGCCGGGGAGCTGTTTTTT.

J is TRBJ1-3 and V is TRBV2; the D is unclear. V dropped 6 bases and J dropped 4 bases, with 16 bases sitting between them. The germline V gene encodes CDR1 SNHLY and CDR2 FYNNEI. The CDR3 is made up of 15 amino acids. CDR3 amino acids: CASRGWTGSGNTIYF. For the CDR3, the DNA is TGTGCCAGCAGGGGATGGACCGGCTCCGGAAACACCATATATTTT.